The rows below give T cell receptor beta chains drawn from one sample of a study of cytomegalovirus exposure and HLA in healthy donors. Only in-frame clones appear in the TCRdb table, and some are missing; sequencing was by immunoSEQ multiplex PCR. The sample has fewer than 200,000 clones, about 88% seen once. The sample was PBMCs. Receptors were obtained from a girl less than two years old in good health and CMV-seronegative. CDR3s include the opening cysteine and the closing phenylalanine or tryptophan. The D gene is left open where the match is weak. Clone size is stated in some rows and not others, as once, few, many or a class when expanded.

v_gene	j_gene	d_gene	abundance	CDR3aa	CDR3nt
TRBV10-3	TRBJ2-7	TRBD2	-	CAISVAGAPSREQYF	TGTGCCATCAGCGTAGCGGGAGCCCCCTCCCGCGAGCAGTACTTC
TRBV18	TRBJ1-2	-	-	CASSPLQDNYGYTF	TGTGCCAGCTCACCCCTACAGGACAACTATGGCTACACCTTC
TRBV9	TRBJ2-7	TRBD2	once	CASSDKGLALPYEQYF	TGTGCCAGCAGCGACAAGGGACTAGCCCTCCCCTACGAGCAGTACTTC
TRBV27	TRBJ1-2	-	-	CASSSKPGSYGYTF	TGTGCCAGCAGTTCAAAACCGGGGAGTTATGGCTACACCTTC
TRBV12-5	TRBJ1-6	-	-	CASGLVDRDYNSPLHF	TGTGCTAGTGGTTTGGTAGACAGAGACTATAATTCACCCCTCCACTTT
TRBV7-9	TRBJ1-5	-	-	CASSLTGQRDQPQHF	TGTGCCAGCAGCCTAACCGGACAGCGCGATCAGCCCCAGCATTTT
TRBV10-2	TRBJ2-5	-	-	CASGRTEQETQYF	TGCGCCAGCGGCCGGACAGAACAAGAGACCCAGTACTTC
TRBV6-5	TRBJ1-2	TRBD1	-	CASSRDPGTGYGYTF	TGTGCCAGCAGCCGAGACCCCGGGACAGGGTACGGCTACACCTTC
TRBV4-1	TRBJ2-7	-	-	CASSHTRSGSYEQYF	TGCGCCAGCAGCCACACTAGAAGTGGTTCCTACGAGCAGTACTTC
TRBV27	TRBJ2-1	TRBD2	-	CASSLSGTSHEQFF	TGTGCCAGCAGTTTATCGGGGACTAGTCATGAGCAGTTCTTC
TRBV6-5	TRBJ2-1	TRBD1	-	CASRLHGTGANEQFF	TGTGCCAGCAGGCTCCATGGGACAGGGGCGAATGAGCAGTTCTTC
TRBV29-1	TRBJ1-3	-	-	CSVLDSFIYF	TGCAGCGTCCTGGACAGTTTCATATATTTT
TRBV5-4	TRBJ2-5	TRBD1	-	CASSAPGQGGETQYF	TGTGCCAGCAGCGCGCCGGGACAGGGAGGGGAGACCCAGTACTTC
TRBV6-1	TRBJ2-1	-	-	CASSRRGRSYNEQFF	TGTGCCAGCAGCCGGAGGGGTAGGTCCTACAATGAGCAGTTCTTC
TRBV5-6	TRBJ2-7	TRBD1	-	CASSLGWDRVIYEQYF	TGTGCCAGCAGCTTGGGTTGGGACAGGGTAATCTACGAGCAGTACTTC
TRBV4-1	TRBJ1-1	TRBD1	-	CASSQRPGQGKTEAFF	TGCGCCAGCAGCCAGAGACCGGGACAGGGGAAGACTGAAGCTTTCTTT
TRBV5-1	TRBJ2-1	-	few	CASSLDWGEREQFF	TGCGCCAGCAGCTTGGATTGGGGGGAACGTGAGCAGTTCTTC
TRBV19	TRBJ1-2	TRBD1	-	CASSKDRDIYGYTF	TGTGCCAGTAGTAAGGACAGGGACATCTATGGCTACACCTTC
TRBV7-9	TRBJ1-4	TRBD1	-	CASSFLGTVNEKLFF	TGTGCCAGCAGCTTCCTAGGGACAGTTAATGAAAAACTGTTTTTT
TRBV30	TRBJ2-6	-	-	CAWSPPLFRAGANVLTF	TGTGCCTGGAGCCCGCCACTTTTTCGTGCTGGGGCCAACGTCCTGACTTTC
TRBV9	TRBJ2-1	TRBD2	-	CASSVGGGGGNEQFF	TGTGCCAGCAGCGTAGGGGGCGGGGGAGGGAATGAGCAGTTCTTC
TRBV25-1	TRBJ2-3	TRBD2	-	CATSAVAGTDTQYF	TGTGCCACCTCCGCGGTAGCGGGTACAGATACGCAGTATTTT
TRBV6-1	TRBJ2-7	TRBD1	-	CATPTGTGFNEQYF	TGTGCCACTCCCACCGGGACAGGGTTTAACGAGCAGTACTTC
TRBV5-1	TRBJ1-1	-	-	CASSLWGEITEAFF	TGCGCCAGCAGCTTGTGGGGGGAAATCACTGAAGCTTTCTTT
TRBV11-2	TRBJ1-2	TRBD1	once	CASSPGQTNYGYTF	TGTGCCAGCAGCCCGGGACAGACTAACTATGGCTACACCTTC
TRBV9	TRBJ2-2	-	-	CASSEYGATNTGELFF	TGTGCCAGCAGCGAGTATGGGGCTACGAACACCGGGGAGCTGTTTTTT
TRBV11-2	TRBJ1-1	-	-	CASSLAGSPWGTEAFF	TGTGCCAGCAGCTTAGCAGGGTCCCCTTGGGGCACTGAAGCTTTCTTT
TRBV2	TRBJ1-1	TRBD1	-	CASTYSTGRNTEAFF	TGTGCCAGCACTTATTCGACAGGGAGAAACACTGAAGCTTTCTTT
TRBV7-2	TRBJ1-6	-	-	CASSLSAHGGSPLHF	TGTGCCAGCAGCTTGTCGGCTCACGGAGGATCACCCCTCCACTTT
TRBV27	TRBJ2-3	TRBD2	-	CASSSTGLAGLDTQYF	TGTGCCAGCAGTTCAACTGGACTAGCGGGTCTAGATACGCAGTATTTT
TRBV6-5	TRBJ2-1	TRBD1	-	CASTASRDRTYEQFF	TGTGCCAGCACCGCAAGCCGGGACAGGACATATGAGCAGTTCTTC
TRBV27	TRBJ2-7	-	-	CASSLYGGIGAYEQYF	TGTGCCAGCAGTTTATACGGCGGGATAGGAGCCTACGAGCAGTACTTC
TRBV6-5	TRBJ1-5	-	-	CASSPRGISNQPQHF	TGTGCCAGCAGTCCGCGGGGGATTAGCAATCAGCCCCAGCATTTT
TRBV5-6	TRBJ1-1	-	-	CASRLRGPTEAFF	TGTGCCAGCAGGCTCAGGGGTCCCACTGAAGCTTTCTTT
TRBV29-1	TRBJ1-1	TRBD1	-	CSVVDRGRTEAFF	TGCAGCGTAGTTGACAGGGGGCGCACTGAAGCTTTCTTT
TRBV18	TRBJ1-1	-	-	CASSPEGTLTKSEAFF	TGTGCCAGCTCACCCGAGGGCACGCTTACAAAATCTGAAGCTTTCTTT
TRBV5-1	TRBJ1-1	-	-	CASSLDAGWVHTEAFF	TGCGCCAGCAGCTTGGATGCAGGGTGGGTGCACACTGAAGCTTTCTTT
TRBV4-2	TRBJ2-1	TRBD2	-	CASSPETSGYNEQFF	TGTGCCAGCAGCCCGGAGACTAGCGGTTACAATGAGCAGTTCTTC
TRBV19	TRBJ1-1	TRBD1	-	CASTTTGAFNTEAFF	TGTGCCAGTACCACGACAGGGGCTTTCAACACTGAAGCTTTCTTT
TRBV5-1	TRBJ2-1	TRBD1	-	CASSWGDRASGNEQFF	TGCGCCAGCAGCTGGGGGGACAGGGCCAGCGGCAATGAGCAGTTCTTC
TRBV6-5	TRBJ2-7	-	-	CASSYWGRGYEQYF	TGTGCCAGCAGTTACTGGGGCAGGGGCTACGAGCAGTACTTC
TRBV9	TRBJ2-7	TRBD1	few	CASSPRDRGHYEQYF	TGTGCCAGCAGTCCGCGGGACAGGGGGCACTACGAGCAGTACTTC
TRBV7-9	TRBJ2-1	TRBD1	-	CASSPRDRDNEQFF	TGTGCCAGCAGCCCGAGGGACAGGGACAATGAGCAGTTCTTC
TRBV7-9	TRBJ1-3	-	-	CASSLDTSSGNTIYF	TGTGCCAGCAGCTTAGACACCAGCTCTGGAAACACCATATATTTT
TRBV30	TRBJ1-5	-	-	CAWSVQGLRNQPQHF	TGTGCCTGGAGTGTACAGGGTCTAAGGAATCAGCCCCAGCATTTT
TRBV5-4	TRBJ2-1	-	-	CASSSASSYNEQFF	TGTGCCAGCAGTAGCGCCAGCTCCTACAATGAGCAGTTCTTC
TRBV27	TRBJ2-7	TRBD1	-	CASSFLDRVPVEQYF	TGTGCCAGCAGTTTTCTCGACAGGGTCCCCGTCGAGCAGTACTTC
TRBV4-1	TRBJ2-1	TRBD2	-	CASSPGLAGQFF	TGCGCCAGCAGCCCAGGACTAGCGGGACAGTTCTTC